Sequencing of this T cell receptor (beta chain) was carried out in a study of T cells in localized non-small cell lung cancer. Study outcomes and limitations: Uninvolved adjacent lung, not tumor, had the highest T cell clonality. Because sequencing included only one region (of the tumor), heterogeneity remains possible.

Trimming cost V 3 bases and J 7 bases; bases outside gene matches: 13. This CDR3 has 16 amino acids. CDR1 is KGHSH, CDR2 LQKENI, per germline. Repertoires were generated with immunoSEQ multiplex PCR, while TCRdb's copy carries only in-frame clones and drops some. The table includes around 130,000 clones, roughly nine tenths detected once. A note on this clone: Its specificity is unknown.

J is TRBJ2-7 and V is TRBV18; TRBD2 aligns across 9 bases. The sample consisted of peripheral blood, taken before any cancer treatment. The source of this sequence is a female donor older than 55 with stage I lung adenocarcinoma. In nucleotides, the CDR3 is TGTGCCAGCTCACCTTTTTCGTTAGCGGGAGTGGGTGAGCAGTACTTC. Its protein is CASSPFSLAGVGEQYF.